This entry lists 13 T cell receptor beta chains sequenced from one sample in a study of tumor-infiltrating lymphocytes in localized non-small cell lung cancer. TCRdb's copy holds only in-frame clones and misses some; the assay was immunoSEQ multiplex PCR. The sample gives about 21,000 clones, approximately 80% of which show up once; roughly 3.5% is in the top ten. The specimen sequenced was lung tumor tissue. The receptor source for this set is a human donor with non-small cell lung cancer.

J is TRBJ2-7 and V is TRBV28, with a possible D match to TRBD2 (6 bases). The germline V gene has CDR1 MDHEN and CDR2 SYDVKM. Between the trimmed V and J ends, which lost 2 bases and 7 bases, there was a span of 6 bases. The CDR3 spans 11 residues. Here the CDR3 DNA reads TGTGCCAGCAGTTTAGGAGGGGAGCAGTACTTC. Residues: CASSLGGEQYF.

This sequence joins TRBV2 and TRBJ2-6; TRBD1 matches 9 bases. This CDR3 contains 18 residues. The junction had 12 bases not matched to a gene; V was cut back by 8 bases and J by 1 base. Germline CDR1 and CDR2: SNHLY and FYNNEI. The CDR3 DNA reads TGTGCCAGCTTAGGGGCCCGGGACAGGGCTTCTGGGGCCAACGTCCTGACTTTC. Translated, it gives CASLGARDRASGANVLTF. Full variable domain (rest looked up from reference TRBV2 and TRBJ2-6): EPEVTQTPSHQVTQMGQEVILRCVPISNHLYFYWYRQILGQKVEFLVSFYNNEISEKSEIFDDQFSVERPDGSNFTLKIRSTKLEDSAMYFCASLGARDRASGANVLTFGAGSRLTVL.

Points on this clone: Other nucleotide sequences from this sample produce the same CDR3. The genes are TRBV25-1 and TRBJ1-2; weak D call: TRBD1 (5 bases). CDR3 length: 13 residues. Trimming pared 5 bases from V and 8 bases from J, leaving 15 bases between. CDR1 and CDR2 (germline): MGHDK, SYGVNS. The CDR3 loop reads CASSPPSGYGYTF. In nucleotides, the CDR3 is TGTGCCAGCAGTCCTCCCTCAGGGTACGGCTACACCTTC.

The CDR3 protein is CASRLPQYF. Written as DNA, the CDR3 is TGCGCCAGTAGGTTACCCCAGTACTTC. The J gene is TRBJ2-7, the V gene TRBV5-1; D gene uncertain. V was trimmed by 8 bases and J by 10 bases, leaving 10 bases between them. The CDR3 is made up of 9 amino acids. Germline assignment: CDR1 SGHRS and CDR2 YFSETQ. Using reference TRBV5-1 and TRBJ2-7 for the parts outside the CDR3, the full variable domain is KAGVTQTPRYLIKTRGQQVTLSCSPISGHRSVSWYQQTPGQGLQFLFEYFSETQRNKGNFPGRFSGRQFSNSRSEMNVSTLELGDSALYLCASRLPQYFGPGTRLTVT.

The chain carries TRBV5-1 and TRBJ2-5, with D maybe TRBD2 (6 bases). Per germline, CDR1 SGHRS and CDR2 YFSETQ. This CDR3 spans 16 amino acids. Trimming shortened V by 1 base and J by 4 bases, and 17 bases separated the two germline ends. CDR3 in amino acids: CASSLSRGVRVETQYF. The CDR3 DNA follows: TGCGCCAGCAGCTTGAGTCGCGGGGTCCGGGTAGAGACCCAGTACTTC.

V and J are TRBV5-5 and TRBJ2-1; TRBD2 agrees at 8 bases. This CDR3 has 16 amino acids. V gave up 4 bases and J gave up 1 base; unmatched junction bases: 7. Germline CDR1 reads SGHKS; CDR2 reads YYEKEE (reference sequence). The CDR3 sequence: CASSQLAGYSYNEQFF. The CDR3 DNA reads TGTGCCAGCAGCCAGCTAGCGGGCTATTCCTACAATGAGCAGTTCTTC.

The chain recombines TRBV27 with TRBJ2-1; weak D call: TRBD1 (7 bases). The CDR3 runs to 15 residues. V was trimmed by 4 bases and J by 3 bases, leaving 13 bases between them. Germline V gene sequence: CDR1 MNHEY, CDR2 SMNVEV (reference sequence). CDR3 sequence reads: CASSWGDRVYNEQFF. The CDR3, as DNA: TGTGCCAGCAGTTGGGGGGACAGAGTCTACAATGAGCAGTTCTTC.

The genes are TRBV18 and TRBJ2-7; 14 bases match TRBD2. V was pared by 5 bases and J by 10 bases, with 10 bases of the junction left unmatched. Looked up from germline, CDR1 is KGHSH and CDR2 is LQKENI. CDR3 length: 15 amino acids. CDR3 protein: CASSSGTSGSQQQYF. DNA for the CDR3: TGTGCCAGCTCATCCGGGACTAGCGGGAGCCAGCAACAGTACTTC.

DNA of the CDR3: TGTGCCAGCAGCTTAGACCCAAGAGGGGGGAGCGGGGATACGCAGTATTTT. Its protein product is CASSLDPRGGSGDTQYF. The rearrangement joins TRBV11-2 to TRBJ2-3, with D perhaps matching TRBD1 or TRBD2 (6 bases each). V was pared by 0 bases and J by 6 bases, with 19 bases between. The germline V gene has CDR1 SGHAT and CDR2 FQNNGV. This CDR3 spans 17 amino acids.

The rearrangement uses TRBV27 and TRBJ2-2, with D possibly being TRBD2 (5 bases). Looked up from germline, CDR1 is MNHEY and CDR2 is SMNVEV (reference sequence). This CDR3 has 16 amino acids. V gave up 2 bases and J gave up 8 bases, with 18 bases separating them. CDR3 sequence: CASSLTRLRSEGELFF. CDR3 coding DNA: TGTGCCAGCAGTTTAACTAGGCTCCGCAGTGAGGGGGAGCTGTTTTTT.

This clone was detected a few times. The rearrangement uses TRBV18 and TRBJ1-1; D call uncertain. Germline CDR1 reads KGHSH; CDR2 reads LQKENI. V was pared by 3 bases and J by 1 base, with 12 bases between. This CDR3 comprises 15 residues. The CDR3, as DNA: TGTGCCAGCTCACCCACTTCGCAAGCGAACACTGAAGCTTTCTTT. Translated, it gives CASSPTSQANTEAFF.

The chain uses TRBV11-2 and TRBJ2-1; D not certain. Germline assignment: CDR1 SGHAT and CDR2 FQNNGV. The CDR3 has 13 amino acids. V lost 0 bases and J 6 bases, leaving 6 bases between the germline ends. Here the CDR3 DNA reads TGTGCCAGCAGCTTAGATTTGGGCAATGAGCAGTTCTTC. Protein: CASSLDLGNEQFF.

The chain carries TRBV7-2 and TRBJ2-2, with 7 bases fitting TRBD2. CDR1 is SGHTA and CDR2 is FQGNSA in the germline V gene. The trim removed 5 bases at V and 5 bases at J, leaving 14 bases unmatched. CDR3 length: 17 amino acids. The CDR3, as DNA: TGTGCCAGCAGCCTGACTGGGGGACTACACTTAACCGGGGAGCTGTTTTTT. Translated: CASSLTGGLHLTGELFF.